Presented here are 23 T cell receptor beta chains from one specimen sequenced in a study of CD4 T cells in relation to SARS-CoV-2 and coronaviruses. CD4+ T cells from unexposed donors were obtained before the COVID-19 pandemic (2011-2018). The cells were cultured for about ten days before CD4+ T cells were isolated. The repertoire was sequenced with immunoSEQ multiplex PCR; TCRdb's copy has only in-frame clones and lacks some. Of 15,000 or so clones in the sample, 82% were seen once. Antigen specificity for these receptors is unknown. The source material was CD4+ T cells from PBMCs, cultured in vitro. These receptors all come from a human donor in good health.

This clone has just a few counts. The V gene is TRBV27, the J gene TRBJ1-5; D gene unclear. Germline V gene data show CDR1 as MNHEY and CDR2 as SMNVEV (reference sequence). The CDR3 totals 12 residues. V shed 5 bases and J shed 9 bases, with 11 bases lying between them. The CDR3, as DNA: TGTGCCAGCAGTAATTATGGGCGGCCCCAGCATTTT. This gives the protein CASSNYGRPQHF.

V is TRBV19 and J is TRBJ1-4; D is unclear. V lost 8 bases and J lost 0, with 16 bases in between. The V gene's germline CDR1 is LNHDA and CDR2 SQIVND (reference sequence). The CDR3 is 16 amino acids. The CDR3 nucleotides read TGTGCCAGTGAAGGCCGGGCCGTTGCAACTAATGAAAAACTGTTTTTT. Translation gives CASEGRAVATNEKLFF.

V and J are TRBV7-9 and TRBJ2-7; possible D gene TRBD2, 6 bases. CDR3 length: 14 residues. Trimming shortened V by 5 bases and J by 4 bases, and 15 bases separated the two germline ends. Germline V CDR1 and CDR2: SEHNR, FQNEAQ (reference sequence). The DNA of the CDR3 is TGTGCCAGCAGCCCGGCGGGGAGAAGGTACGAGCAGTACTTC. Translating gives CASSPAGRRYEQYF. The entire variable domain, with the rest obtained from reference TRBV7-9 and TRBJ2-7, is as follows: DTGVSQNPRHKITKRGQNVTFRCDPISEHNRLYWYRQTLGQGPEFLTYFQNEAQLEKSRLLSDRFSAERPKGSFSTLEIQRTEQGDSAMYLCASSPAGRRYEQYFGPGTRLTVT.

V gene TRBV19 combines with J gene TRBJ1-1; no reliable D call. V lost 4 bases, J lost 3 bases, and 12 bases lay in between. Germline CDR1 is LNHDA and CDR2 is SQIVND (reference sequence). The CDR3 sequence is 14 residues long. As DNA, the CDR3 is TGTGCCAGTAGTAGTAGGGATTTTGACACTGAAGCTTTCTTT. Its translation is CASSSRDFDTEAFF.

The chain joins TRBV7-2 to TRBJ2-3; TRBD2 is a possible D gene (7 bases). Trimming cost V 3 bases and J 4 bases, with 14 bases left between them. The germline gives CDR1 SGHTA, CDR2 FQGNSA. The CDR3 is 15 amino acids. CDR3 DNA: TGTGCCAGCAGCTTCTCTGGGGGGGCCGCAGATACGCAGTATTTT. Translating gives CASSFSGGAADTQYF.

The chain has TRBV19 and TRBJ2-3; 7 bases match TRBD2. The CDR3 covers 15 residues. Germline V CDR1 and CDR2: LNHDA, SQIVND (reference sequence). V was pared by 5 bases and J by 1 base, with 6 bases of the junction left unmatched. In nucleotides, the CDR3 is TGTGCCAGTAGTGGGAGGGGCGGGGGCACAGATACGCAGTATTTT. Protein sequence: CASSGRGGGTDTQYF.

This chain joins TRBV19 and TRBJ2-3; TRBD2 might be the D (6 bases). V was pared by 6 bases and J by 2 bases, with 9 bases between. The CDR3 sequence is 13 residues long. Germline V gives CDR1 LNHDA, CDR2 SQIVND (reference sequence). The CDR3 sequence: CASSREYTDTQYF. The CDR3 region has the DNA TGTGCCAGTAGCCGGGAGTACACAGATACGCAGTATTTT.

The CDR3 reads CASSSPGIGVSGTDTQYF. The CDR3 DNA sequence: TGTGCCAGCAGCTCCCCCGGGATCGGGGTGTCGGGCACAGATACGCAGTATTTT. The chain combines TRBV11-2 with TRBJ2-3; tentatively, D is TRBD2 (5 bases). The CDR3 spans 18 residues. V gave up 4 bases and J gave up 1 base, with 21 bases separating them. The V gene's germline CDR1 is SGHAT and CDR2 FQNNGV.

The gene calls are TRBV7-2 and TRBJ2-6; D could derive from TRBD1 or TRBD2 (6 bases each). V was trimmed by 5 bases and J by 0 bases, leaving 14 bases between them. The CDR3 totals 17 residues. The germline V gene has CDR1 SGHTA and CDR2 FQGNSA. DNA for the CDR3: TGTGCCAGCAGCCTGAGGGGGGCTACCTCTGGGGCCAACGTCCTGACTTTC. This codes for CASSLRGATSGANVLTF.

The rearrangement joins TRBV7-2 to TRBJ1-6; D not certain. Germline V CDR1 and CDR2: SGHTA, FQGNSA. V was cut by 1 base and J by 10 bases, with 8 bases left in between. The CDR3 has 13 residues. CDR3 protein: CASSLESRSPLHF. In DNA form, the CDR3 reads TGTGCCAGCAGCTTAGAGTCCAGGTCACCCCTCCACTTT. Full variable domain (remainder filled in from reference TRBV7-2 and TRBJ1-6): GAGVSQSPSNKVTEKGKDVELRCDPISGHTALYWYRQSLGQGLEFLIYFQGNSAPDKSGLPSDRFSAERTGGSVSTLTIQRTQQEDSAVYLCASSLESRSPLHFGNGTRLTVT.

This chain joins TRBV7-9 and TRBJ2-5; no definite D call. Germline CDR1 reads SEHNR; CDR2 reads FQNEAQ (reference sequence). The CDR3 loop spans 13 amino acids. The ends were cut back, 1 base at V and 4 bases at J, with 7 bases in the middle. The CDR3: CASSLEGPETQYF. The CDR3 coding sequence is TGTGCCAGCAGCTTAGAGGGTCCAGAGACCCAGTACTTC.

The J gene is TRBJ2-1, the V gene TRBV20-1, with D possibly being TRBD2 (5 bases). Germline V gene data show CDR1 as DFQATT and CDR2 as SNEGSKA (reference sequence). This CDR3 is built from 10 residues. Here the CDR3 reads CSGLNNEQFF. The DNA for the CDR3 is TGCAGCGGACTTAACAATGAGCAGTTCTTC.

The CDR3 DNA follows: TGTGCCAGCAGTGGGGGACTAGTGAGGACAGATACGCAGTATTTT. It translates to CASSGGLVRTDTQYF. V gene TRBV2 combines with J gene TRBJ2-3; 8 bases are a match to TRBD2. V lost 4 bases to trimming and J lost 3 bases; unmatched junction nucleotides: 6. CDR3 length equals 15 residues. Germline CDR1 and CDR2: SNHLY and FYNNEI.

This clone was recorded once. The chain is built from TRBV28 and TRBJ2-7; TRBD1 is a possible D gene (6 bases). Germline assignment: CDR1 MDHEN and CDR2 SYDVKM. The germline V and J ends were trimmed by 3 bases and 7 bases, with 10 bases remaining between them. The CDR3 loop spans 12 amino acids. The CDR3 DNA is TGTGCCAGCAGTTTGTGGGACAAAGAGCAGTACTTC. Translation: CASSLWDKEQYF.

The chain carries TRBV6-1 and TRBJ2-5; 7 nucleotides align to TRBD2. The junction had 3 bases not matched to a gene; V was cut back by 0 bases and J by 5 bases. This CDR3 contains 14 residues. CDR1 is MNHNS, CDR2 SASEGT, per germline. The CDR3 coding sequence is TGTGCCAGCAGTGAAGCGGGAGGGTGGGAGACCCAGTACTTC. Protein: CASSEAGGWETQYF.

This chain joins TRBV4-2 and TRBJ1-5, with D possibly being TRBD1 (6 bases). CDR1 and CDR2 (germline): LGHNA, YNFKEQ. V was cut by 0 bases and J by 7 bases, with 16 bases left in between. The CDR3 runs 16 residues. Written as DNA, the CDR3 is TGTGCCAGCAGCCAAGATCATGGGGGGGCAGGGCAGCCCCAGCATTTT. It specifies CASSQDHGGAGQPQHF.

This sequence joins TRBV6-5 and TRBJ2-7, with 8 nucleotides matching TRBD2. Germline CDR1 reads MNHEY; CDR2 reads SVGAGI. J was trimmed by 3 bases and V by 7 bases; bases with no gene match: 8. The CDR3 contains 14 residues. The CDR3 nucleotides are TGTGCCAGCAACGGGGGGGAGGGCTTCTACGAGCAGTACTTC. It yields the protein CASNGGEGFYEQYF.

This clone was observed a single time. The CDR3 sequence is CASSQDGTGNQPQHF. CDR3 nucleotide sequence: TGCGCCAGCAGCCAAGATGGGACAGGGAATCAGCCCCAGCATTTT. The rearrangement joins TRBV4-3 to TRBJ1-5; TRBD1 agrees at 9 bases. CDR3 length: 15 residues. Germline V gives CDR1 LGHNA, CDR2 YSLEER. The V and J ends lost 0 bases and 4 bases, in that order; junction bases with no gene match: 1.

The chain recombines TRBV25-1 with TRBJ2-7, with 8 bases fitting TRBD1. The V gene end was trimmed by 0 bases and the J gene end by 7 bases; junction bases not matched to a gene: 11. The germline V gene encodes CDR1 MGHDK and CDR2 SYGVNS. The CDR3 runs 16 residues. CDR3 DNA: TGTGCCAGCAGTGAATATGGGGCAGGGGGCGGGGATGAGCAGTACTTC. Protein: CASSEYGAGGGDEQYF.

This clone has a single count. This sequence joins TRBV27 and TRBJ2-3; D uncertain. The germline gives CDR1 MNHEY, CDR2 SMNVEV (reference sequence). V was pared by 6 bases and J by 6 bases, with 22 bases between. The CDR3 loop spans 16 amino acids. CDR3 sequence (DNA): TGTGCCAGCAGCCTCCCCCCCCAGGCCGGCCGGGATACGCAGTATTTT. Translated: CASSLPPQAGRDTQYF.

The rearrangement uses TRBV18 and TRBJ2-7; 9 bases align to TRBD2. This CDR3 is built from 16 residues. CDR1 and CDR2 from the germline V gene are KGHSH and LQKENI. J lost 4 bases, V lost 8 bases, and 15 bases had no gene match. The DNA of the CDR3 is TGTGCCAGCCACGGGCCCTCGGCGGGAGGGAGTTACGAGCAGTACTTC. It encodes CASHGPSAGGSYEQYF. Based on the CDR3 plus reference TRBV18 and TRBJ2-7, the full variable domain is NAGVMQNPRHLVRRRGQEARLRCSPMKGHSHVYWYRQLPEEGLKFMVYLQKENIIDESGMPKERFSAEFPKEGPSILRIQQVVRGDSAAYFCASHGPSAGGSYEQYFGPGTRLTVT.

The V and J genes are TRBV19 and TRBJ2-5; D possibly corresponds to TRBD2 (6 bases). Looked up from germline, CDR1 is LNHDA and CDR2 is SQIVND (reference sequence). The CDR3 has 13 amino acids. The V end lost 6 bases, the J end lost 4 bases, and 12 bases lay between the germline ends. The DNA of the CDR3 is TGTGCCAGTAGATCGGGAGTAGGAGAGACCCAGTACTTC. Protein: CASRSGVGETQYF.

V usage is TRBV19 and J usage is TRBJ1-1; D unresolved. The CDR3 spans 13 residues. V was clipped by 2 bases and J by 11 bases, with 15 bases between them. From germline, CDR1 is LNHDA and CDR2 SQIVND (reference sequence). In nucleotides, the CDR3 is TGTGCCAGTAGTATATCGGGTTCTGTTATCGCTTTCTTT. Its protein product is CASSISGSVIAFF.